This T cell receptor (beta chain) derives from a study of OX40 agonist ivuxolimab in advanced cancers. With regard to the full study: Ivuxolimab was an agonistic, fully human IgG2 monoclonal antibody directed against OX40 (CD134), a costimulatory receptor. Of the roughly 51 dose-escalation patients, hepatocellular carcinoma was present in about 20, melanoma in roughly 15, renal cell carcinoma in 9 and head and neck cancer in 9. Partial responses occurred in three dose-escalation patients, of whom one had hepatocellular carcinoma and two had cutaneous melanoma. The paper describes the monotherapy dose-escalation part (N of about 54 patients) of the phase I trial of ivuxolimab. Patients were allowed to have had prior anti-PD-1, anti-PD-L1 or anti-CTLA-4 therapy, and 40% to 45% of the dose-escalation patients had previously received checkpoint inhibitors. The point of sequencing TCRbeta in the periphery was to test whether ivuxolimab changed TCR sequence diversity and drove clonal T-cell expansion. Intravenous ivuxolimab was administered to patients every 2 weeks at six dose levels: 0.01, 0.1, 0.3, 1.5, 3 and 10 mg/kg. A male proportion of roughly 85% and a mean age of about 60 years, ranging from 23 to 79, were recorded for the dose-escalation cohort.

The germline V gene specifies LGHNA as CDR1 and YSLEER as CDR2. Its CDR3 holds 14 amino acids, cysteine through phenylalanine. The retained sequence is limited to the CDR3, 42 bases, with the frame set at the first base. Trimming takes 4 bases off V and 6 bases off J; junction bases not matched to a gene: 4. For sequencing of the TCRbeta CDR3 region, genomic DNA was extracted from the sorted cells. The immunoSEQ Assay was used to sequence the TCRbeta CDR3 regions. TCRdb holds this immuneACCESS table with in-frame rearrangements only. Some clones are missing; in checked studies, unresolved V genes explain under half, and the rest has no known cause. In all, the sample holds tens of thousands of clones, and roughly 88% of those were seen once. Of the sample, 1.1% falls within the top ten clones. What the work shows at the level of the full study, not this receptor alone: At doses of 0.1 to 3.0 mg/kg, clonal expansion of both CD4+ and CD8+ blood T cells was observed from baseline to week 6. The antigen specificity of the peripheral T cells that underwent clonal expansion was not determined. In partial responders in the 0.1-3.0 mg/kg groups, normalized peripheral clonal expansion was found to be among the lowest, especially among CD8+ T cells. After ivuxolimab, more expanded clones were found on average in CD8+ T cells than in CD4+ T cells. Low levels of normalized T-cell clonal expansion were also seen in some nonresponding patients.

The trial excluded patients who had a history of autoimmune disease or were on systemic immunosuppression. Peripheral blood for TCR sequencing was collected from all dose cohorts at baseline, on cycle 4 day 1, and on cycle 7 day 1. The samples were taken from a phase I, first-in-human, multicenter, open-label dose-escalation trial of ivuxolimab. The trial enrolled adults with locally advanced or metastatic head and neck squamous cell, hepatocellular, melanoma or renal cell carcinoma. Before TCR sequencing, CD4+ T cells and CD8+ T cells from peripheral blood were sorted into separate populations. For this clone: It lacks a known antigen. Base qualities are not at hand, and no much larger clone is one base apart.

The V gene is TRBV4-3 and the J gene is TRBJ1-2; the junction holds 11 bases that match TRBD1. The source material was CD4+ or CD8+ T cells sorted from blood, sampled in a trial of the OX40 agonist ivuxolimab. The source of this sequence is an adult with an advanced solid tumor such as melanoma, head and neck, liver or kidney cancer. The base sequence is TGCGCCAGCAGCCGGTCGGGACAGGGGGATGGCTACACCTTC. Translated, this is CASSRSGQGDGYTF.